This T cell receptor (beta chain) derives from a study of cytomegalovirus exposure and HLA in healthy donors. General study findings and limits: Across donors, most TCRs were seen rarely, yet some public ones were widespread. Sequencing likely generated an artifact that appeared as a cluster of highly shared sequence variants.

With regard to this clone: Its specificity is not known.

Amplification used 60 Vbeta primers and 13 Jbeta primers. Repertoires were generated with immunoSEQ multiplex PCR, while TCRdb's copy carries only in-frame clones and drops some. The sample lists approximately 150,000 clones, around four fifths occurring once. CDR1 is MGHRA, CDR2 YSYEKL, per germline. The germline V and J ends were trimmed by 1 base and 8 bases, with 17 bases remaining between them. This CDR3 is 16 amino acids long. This clonotype was sampled from a young man in good health and CMV-seropositive. Sequenced input: PBMCs. The chain carries TRBV4-1 and TRBJ1-4; a possible D gene is TRBD1 (5 bases). CDR3 loop: CASSQAEGRTGEKLFF. CDR3 coding DNA: TGCGCCAGCAGCCAAGCGGAGGGGAGAACAGGCGAAAAACTGTTTTTT.